This T cell receptor (beta chain) was retrieved from a study of blood T cells in healthy people across ages. Peripheral blood, roughly 9.1 milliliters per donor, was collected. This clonotype was picked up one time. Combining a sample-barcoded 5' primer with a J-beta primer mix, a second PCR ran for roughly 7 to 12 cycles. Researchers report that a template-switch adaptor with 12 random nucleotides tagged each cDNA molecule. TCRdb called the 5' RACE reads again in MiXCR, with one record for every CDR3 protein. The sample has about 650,000 distinct CDR3 sequences; under 65% are singletons. Germline V gene data show CDR1 as SGDLS and CDR2 as YYNGEE. Trimming shortened V by 0 bases and J by 4 bases, and 13 bases separated the two germline ends. This CDR3 contains 15 residues.

This receptor was obtained from a woman of 80 years or more in good health. Source material: blood. The gene calls are TRBV9 and TRBJ1-2; D unresolved. CDR3 protein: CASSVGLDGTYGYTF. Here the CDR3 DNA reads TGTGCCAGCAGCGTAGGCTTGGACGGTACCTATGGCTACACCTTC.